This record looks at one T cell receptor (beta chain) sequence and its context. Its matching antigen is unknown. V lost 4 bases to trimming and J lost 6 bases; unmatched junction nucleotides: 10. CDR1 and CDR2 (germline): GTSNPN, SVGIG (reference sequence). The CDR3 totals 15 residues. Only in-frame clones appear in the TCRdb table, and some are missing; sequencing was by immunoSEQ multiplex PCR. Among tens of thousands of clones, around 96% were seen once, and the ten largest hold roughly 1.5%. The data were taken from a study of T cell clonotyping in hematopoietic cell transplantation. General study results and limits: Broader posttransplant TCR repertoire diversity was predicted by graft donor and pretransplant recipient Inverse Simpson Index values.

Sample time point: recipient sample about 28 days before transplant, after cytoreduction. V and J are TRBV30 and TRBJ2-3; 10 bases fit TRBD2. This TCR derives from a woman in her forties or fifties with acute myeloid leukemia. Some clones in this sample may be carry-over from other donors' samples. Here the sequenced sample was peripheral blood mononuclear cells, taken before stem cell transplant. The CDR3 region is CAWTYRSGGEDTQYF. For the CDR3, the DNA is TGTGCCTGGACGTATAGGAGCGGGGGGGAGGATACGCAGTATTTT.